This TCR beta chain was found in a study of T-cell reconstitution after alpha-beta-depleted transplantation in children. V lost 3 bases to trimming and J lost 7 bases; unmatched junction nucleotides: 8. The CDR3 totals 14 residues. In germline, CDR1 is SGHDN, CDR2 FVKESK. This clonotype was observed many times. The library targeted TCRbeta and was prepared with unique molecular identifiers. Using its own MiXCR run on the PCR reads, TCRdb lists one record per CDR3 protein. Of 65,000 to 70,000 distinct CDR3 sequences listed, 4.9% are singletons. This specimen consisted of PBMCs, mostly from graft donor cells, obtained 180 days after TCRalphabeta/CD19-depleted stem cell transplant. J is TRBJ1-2 and V is TRBV14, with TRBD1 matching 7 bases. This TCR was recovered from a boy younger than two who had a stem cell transplant for acute myeloid leukemia, so the T cells may come from the graft donor. The CDR3 DNA sequence: TGTGCCAGCAGCCACCCAGGGGCAGGGGGTGGCTACACCTTC. Protein product: CASSHPGAGGGYTF. Combining the CDR3 with reference TRBV14 and TRBJ1-2 gives the whole variable domain EAGVTQFPSHSVIEKGQTVTLRCDPISGHDNLYWYRRVMGKEIKFLLHFVKESKQDESGMPNNRFLAERTGGTYSTLKVQPAELEDSGVYFCASSHPGAGGGYTFGSGTRLTVV.